Listed here are 23 T cell receptor beta chains from one sample, sequenced in a study of patients and donors after allogeneic stem cell transplantation. TCRdb re-called the RT-PCR reads through MiXCR, storing one row per CDR3 protein. The sample has about 400,000 distinct CDR3 sequences; about a sixth are singletons. Sequencing was done on a sample of blood, either unsorted or a sorted T cell fraction (not recorded which). Receptors were obtained from a human donor who was either an allogeneic HSCT recipient or a stem cell or donor lymphocyte infusion donor (not recorded which). It is not recorded whose cells these are; they may come from a transplant donor.

The gene calls are TRBV2 and TRBJ2-7, with TRBD1 matching 7 bases. The germline V gene has CDR1 SNHLY and CDR2 FYNNEI. J lost 4 bases, V lost 6 bases, and 3 bases had no gene match. The CDR3 consists of 12 residues. CDR3 protein: CASRGGLYEQYF. The CDR3 DNA sequence: TGTGCCAGCAGAGGGGGCTTGTACGAGCAGTACTTC.

V gene TRBV7-6 combines with J gene TRBJ1-2; weak D call: TRBD1 (6 bases). The V gene's germline CDR1 is SGHVS and CDR2 FNYEAQ. V lost 0 bases and J 7 bases, leaving 12 bases between the germline ends. The CDR3 runs 14 residues. In nucleotides, the CDR3 is TGTGCCAGCAGCTTAGCGTACAGGGAAGGTGGCTACACCTTC. Its translation: CASSLAYREGGYTF.

This clonotype was seen a handful of times. The rearrangement uses TRBV5-1 and TRBJ2-5, with 10 bases identical to TRBD2. The CDR3 runs 14 residues. Germline V gene lookup returns CDR1 SGHRS and CDR2 YFSETQ. V lost 5 bases to trimming and J lost 5 bases; unmatched junction nucleotides: 6. The CDR3 spells CASSPTSGAETQYF. The CDR3 bases are TGCGCCAGCAGTCCCACTAGCGGGGCGGAGACCCAGTACTTC. Full variable domain (rest looked up from reference TRBV5-1 and TRBJ2-5): KAGVTQTPRYLIKTRGQQVTLSCSPISGHRSVSWYQQTPGQGLQFLFEYFSETQRNKGNFPGRFSGRQFSNSRSEMNVSTLELGDSALYLCASSPTSGAETQYFGPGTRLLVL.

This clonotype has a handful of counts. J is TRBJ2-5 and V is TRBV29-1, with TRBD2 matching over 9 bases. Losses at the gene ends were 4 bases for V and 5 bases for J; bases not matched to a gene: 11. Germline lookup yields CDR1 SQVTM and CDR2 ANQGSEA. This CDR3 is 15 amino acids long. In DNA, the CDR3 is TGCAGCGTTGCCCGAGGCGGGAGGGCCCGTGAGACCCAGTACTTC. It specifies CSVARGGRARETQYF.

The chain employs TRBV9 and TRBJ2-5, with D possibly being TRBD1 or TRBD2 (5 bases each). The germline CDR1 and CDR2 sequences are SGDLS and YYNGEE. There are 15 residues in the CDR3. V lost 4 bases and J 0 bases, leaving 13 bases between the germline ends. CDR3 protein: CASSPSGTDQETQYF. CDR3 DNA: TGTGCCAGCAGCCCCTCCGGGACCGACCAAGAGACCCAGTACTTC.

J is TRBJ1-2 and V is TRBV12-3 or TRBV12-4; 9 bases agree with TRBD1. The CDR3 runs to 15 residues. V lost 7 bases to trimming and J lost 4 bases; unmatched junction nucleotides: 10. The CDR3: CASTTRGQGVYGYTF. CDR3 DNA: TGTGCCAGCACCACCCGGGGACAGGGAGTCTATGGCTACACCTTC.

This clonotype was picked up a small number of times. V and J are TRBV14 and TRBJ1-6; possibly TRBD1 for D (6 bases). Looked up from germline, CDR1 is SGHDN and CDR2 is FVKESK. Trimming took off 4 bases at V and 3 bases at J, with 13 bases between the two ends. The CDR3 covers 16 residues. CDR3 in DNA: TGTGCCAGCAGCCGACAGGTCCCGCTCTATAATTCACCCCTCCACTTT. It codes for CASSRQVPLYNSPLHF.

This sequence joins TRBV29-1 and TRBJ2-1; tentative D call: TRBD1 (6 bases). The length of the CDR3 is 11 residues. V dropped 7 bases and J dropped 7 bases, with 11 bases sitting between them. CDR1 SQVTM and CDR2 ANQGSEA come from the germline V gene. The CDR3 sequence is CSATQGNEQFF. CDR3 in DNA: TGCAGCGCCACACAGGGTAATGAGCAGTTCTTC.

This chain uses TRBV7-2 with TRBJ1-5; 8 bases fit TRBD1. In germline, CDR1 is SGHTA, CDR2 FQGNSA. V lost 5 bases, J lost 3 bases, and 9 bases stayed unmatched. This CDR3 spans 16 amino acids. CDR3 DNA sequence: TGTGCCAGCAGCAATCCGACAGGGGTGATCAATCAGCCCCAGCATTTT. Its translation: CASSNPTGVINQPQHF.

This clonotype came up a few times. The V and J genes are TRBV5-4 and TRBJ2-3, with 8 bases lining up with TRBD2. CDR1 SGHNT and CDR2 YYREEE come from the germline V gene (reference sequence). V gave up 0 bases and J gave up 3 bases; unmatched junction bases: 9. The CDR3 consists of 17 residues. Here the CDR3 DNA reads TGTGCCAGCAGCTTGGGTGTAGCGGGAAGTAGGACAGATACGCAGTATTTT. Translation gives CASSLGVAGSRTDTQYF.

This clonotype appeared a single time. The V and J genes are TRBV7-2 and TRBJ2-3; 12 bases fit TRBD1. With V trimmed by 5 bases and J by 7 bases, 4 bases remained unmatched. The length of the CDR3 is 14 residues. Germline CDR1 and CDR2: SGHTA and FQGNSA. CDR3 sequence reads: CASSVGQGAHTQYF. The CDR3 DNA reads as TGTGCCAGCAGCGTGGGACAGGGGGCTCATACGCAGTATTTT. The full variable domain, rest sourced from reference TRBV7-2 and TRBJ2-3, is GAGVSQSPSNKVTEKGKDVELRCDPISGHTALYWYRQSLGQGLEFLIYFQGNSAPDKSGLPSDRFSAERTGGSVSTLTIQRTQQEDSAVYLCASSVGQGAHTQYFGPGTRLTVL.

This chain links TRBV12-3 or TRBV12-4 with TRBJ2-3, with TRBD1 identical over 8 bases. Unmatched junction bases numbered 6, after V lost 6 bases and J lost 1 base. The CDR3 length is 15 residues. The CDR3 region has the DNA TGTGCCAGCAGCTGGACAGGGAAGGGCACAGATACGCAGTATTTT. Its translation: CASSWTGKGTDTQYF.

This clonotype was counted a few times. This rearrangement joins TRBV29-1 to TRBJ2-5; unclear D gene. The CDR3 covers 13 residues. Between the trimmed V and J ends, which lost 1 base and 4 bases, there was a span of 10 bases. Germline V gives CDR1 SQVTM, CDR2 ANQGSEA. The CDR3 region has the DNA TGCAGCGTTGAAGTCATCCCGGGAGAGACCCAGTACTTC. This gives the protein CSVEVIPGETQYF.

This rearrangement joins TRBV12-5 to TRBJ1-5; maybe TRBD1 (6 bases). Germline CDR1 is LGHNT and CDR2 is FRNRAP. CDR3 size: 15 residues. Trimming left V 7 bases short and J 6 bases short, with 19 bases between. The CDR3 protein is CASVKGEIVSQPQHF. The CDR3 nucleotides are TGTGCTAGTGTCAAGGGGGAAATCGTCTCTCAGCCCCAGCATTTT.

This chain uses TRBV6-2 or TRBV6-3 with TRBJ2-5; 7 bases line up with TRBD1. CDR1 and CDR2 from the germline V gene are MNHEY and SVGEGT. V lost 6 bases, J lost 5 bases, and 6 bases stayed unmatched. This CDR3 spans 13 amino acids. The CDR3 loop reads CASRMDRLETQYF. CDR3 DNA: TGTGCCAGCAGAATGGACAGGCTCGAGACCCAGTACTTC.

In its sample, this clonotype was seen a few times. The chain couples TRBV20-1 to TRBJ2-7; 9 positions match TRBD1. CDR3 length: 13 amino acids. Per the germline V gene, CDR1 is DFQATT and CDR2 is SNEGSKA (reference sequence). V lost 5 bases to trimming and J lost 7 bases; unmatched junction nucleotides: 9. The CDR3: CSARTGDKGEQYF. The CDR3 DNA sequence: TGCAGTGCTCGGACAGGGGACAAGGGGGAGCAGTACTTC.

This clonotype was observed a handful of times. The chain joins TRBV12-3 or TRBV12-4 to TRBJ1-3; D unresolved. Trimming shortened V by 3 bases and J by 6 bases, and 6 bases separated the two germline ends. CDR3 length: 12 amino acids. The CDR3 is CASSFYQNTIYF. In DNA, the CDR3 is TGTGCCAGCAGTTTTTACCAAAACACCATATATTTT.

In this sample, this clonotype turned up a few times. This sequence joins TRBV5-1 and TRBJ2-1; 8 positions agree with TRBD1. V lost 0 bases, J lost 10 bases, and 12 bases stayed unmatched. Germline assignment: CDR1 SGHRS and CDR2 YFSETQ. CDR3 length: 16 amino acids. In nucleotides, the CDR3 is TGCGCCAGCAGCTTGGCCCTGGCAGGGGGCGTCGAGGAGCAGTTCTTC. Protein product: CASSLALAGGVEEQFF. Combining the CDR3 with reference TRBV5-1 and TRBJ2-1 gives the whole variable domain KAGVTQTPRYLIKTRGQQVTLSCSPISGHRSVSWYQQTPGQGLQFLFEYFSETQRNKGNFPGRFSGRQFSNSRSEMNVSTLELGDSALYLCASSLALAGGVEEQFFGPGTRLTVL.

A few counts support this clonotype. The chain recombines TRBV7-9 with TRBJ2-3; 12 bases are a match to TRBD2. CDR1 and CDR2 from the germline V gene are SEHNR and FQNEAQ (reference sequence). This CDR3 has 15 amino acids. V was pared by 5 bases and J by 2 bases, with 2 bases of the junction left unmatched. The CDR3 bases are TGTGCCAGCAGCCGGACTAGCGGGAACACAGATACGCAGTATTTT. It codes for CASSRTSGNTDTQYF.

In this sample, this clonotype turned up a few times. The V gene is TRBV5-1, the J gene TRBJ2-2, with 8 nucleotides matching TRBD1. This CDR3 is built from 15 residues. The V and J ends lost 6 bases and 1 base, in that order; junction bases with no gene match: 5. Germline lookup yields CDR1 SGHRS and CDR2 YFSETQ. CDR3 nucleotide sequence: TGCGCCAGCAATCCCACAGGGGGGAACACCGGGGAGCTGTTTTTT. The encoded protein is CASNPTGGNTGELFF.

The table lists this clonotype with a few counts. This chain connects TRBV4-2 to TRBJ2-5; TRBD1 is a possible D gene (5 bases). The V end lost 0 bases, the J end lost 0 bases, and 8 bases lay between the germline ends. This CDR3 region has 15 residues. CDR1 and CDR2 from the germline V gene are LGHNA and YNFKEQ. Written as DNA, the CDR3 is TGTGCCAGCAGCCAAGATGGCAGGGACCAAGAGACCCAGTACTTC. Protein product: CASSQDGRDQETQYF.

The genes are TRBV10-3 and TRBJ2-6; 9 nucleotides match TRBD1. This CDR3 comprises 16 residues. Germline values: CDR1 ENHRY, CDR2 SYGVKD. J was trimmed by 2 bases and V by 8 bases; bases with no gene match: 7. The CDR3 nucleotides read TGTGCCATCTTTCCGGGACAGGGAGCTGGGGCCAACGTCCTGACTTTC. It encodes CAIFPGQGAGANVLTF.

This chain connects TRBV29-1 to TRBJ2-3, with 8 positions matching TRBD2. CDR3 length: 14 amino acids. Germline V gene lookup returns CDR1 SQVTM and CDR2 ANQGSEA. V dropped 4 bases and J dropped 0; count of bases not matched to a gene: 3. The CDR3 here is CSVVASGSTDTQYF. CDR3 bases: TGCAGCGTTGTGGCTAGCGGGAGCACAGATACGCAGTATTTT.